This T cell receptor (beta chain) was found in a study of blood T cell repertoires in COVID-19. Overall study: COVID-19 samples collected from the United States, Italy and Spain covered acute and convalescent phases.

CDR1 and CDR2 (germline): SGHTA, FQGTGA. The CDR3 has 14 amino acids. V lost 8 bases and J lost 0, with 10 bases in between. This table comes from immunoSEQ multiplex PCR, and its TCRdb copy is limited to in-frame clones, with some not included. The sample includes 250,000 to 300,000 clones, around 80% of them seen just once. What was sequenced was PBMCs or T cells enriched from blood (not recorded which). This receptor was obtained from a man aged 35 to 55 who had been exposed to COVID-19. The V call is TRBV7-3, the J call TRBJ2-2; perhaps TRBD1 as D (5 bases). CDR3 sequence reads: CASLADTNTGELFF. The CDR3 bases are TGTGCCAGCCTGGCGGACACGAACACCGGGGAGCTGTTTTTT.